The rows below give T cell receptor beta chains drawn from one sample of a study of cytomegalovirus exposure and HLA in healthy donors. TCRdb's table, derived via immunoSEQ multiplex PCR, lists solely in-frame clones and lacks some. Here the sample spans more than 300,000 clones, 86% being singletons. Sequenced sample: PBMCs. The receptors shown here come from a woman aged 18-29 years in good health and CMV-seronegative. Each CDR3 is given with its conserved first and last residue. Each record gives: J gene, D gene, clone size, V gene, CDR3 DNA, CDR3 protein. The D gene is left open where the match is weak. Size is stated for part of the rows, as once, few or many counts, or as a class when the clone is expanded.

>TRBJ2-2|NA|NA|TRBV5-4
TGTGCCAGCAGCTTGGCGGGAGTCACGAACACCGGGGAGCTGTTTTTT
CASSLAGVTNTGELFF
>TRBJ1-3|NA|NA|TRBV6-5
TGTGCCAGCAGTTACTCAGGGGGGGAATCTGGAAACACCATATATTTT
CASSYSGGESGNTIYF
>TRBJ2-5|TRBD2|NA|TRBV9
TGTGCCAGCAGCGTCGGCGGGAGCCAAGAGACCCAGTACTTC
CASSVGGSQETQYF
>TRBJ2-2|NA|NA|TRBV29-1
TGCAGCGCCGAAGGGGGACAAACCGGGGAGCTGTTTTTT
CSAEGGQTGELFF
>TRBJ2-7|TRBD1|NA|TRBV30
TGTGCCTGGAGTCCAGGGGGCTACGAGCAGTACTTC
CAWSPGGYEQYF
>TRBJ2-3|TRBD1|few|TRBV7-2
TGTGCCAGCAGCTTCGGGACAGGGTGGCAGTATTTT
CASSFGTGWQYF
>TRBJ2-1|TRBD2|once|TRBV6-6
TGTGCCAGCAGTGGAGGACTAGCGGGAGGTTACAATGAGCAGTTCTTC
CASSGGLAGGYNEQFF
>TRBJ2-7|NA|NA|TRBV29-1
TGCAGCGTTGAATTTGGCGGGGTCTCCTACGAGCAGTACTTC
CSVEFGGVSYEQYF
>TRBJ2-2|TRBD1|NA|TRBV27
TGTGCCAGCAGTCTCAGGACAGGGGGTGGGGAGCTGTTTTTT
CASSLRTGGGELFF
>TRBJ2-1|TRBD1|NA|TRBV19
TGTGCCAGTAGTATAATGCGGACAGGGGTCGAGAATGAGCAGTTCTTC
CASSIMRTGVENEQFF
>TRBJ1-3|TRBD1|few|TRBV15
TGTGCCACCAGCAGAGGAACAGGGGATTGGGACACCATATATTTT
CATSRGTGDWDTIYF
>TRBJ2-1|TRBD2|NA|TRBV6-6
TGTGCCAGCAGTTACGGGAGGGTTTCCTACAATGAGCAGTTCTTC
CASSYGRVSYNEQFF
>TRBJ2-1|TRBD2|NA|TRBV5-1
TGCGCCAGCATCTCTGGACTAGCGGGAGGGAGCTCCTACAATGAGCAGTTCTTC
CASISGLAGGSSYNEQFF
>TRBJ1-5|TRBD1|NA|TRBV4-1
TGCGCCAGCAGCCAAAACCGACAGGGCGGGAATCAGCCCCAGCATTTT
CASSQNRQGGNQPQHF
>TRBJ2-3|NA|NA|TRBV11-3
TGTGCCAGCGGAGAGTCCCCTGGGTCCCCCACGCAGTATTTT
CASGESPGSPTQYF
>TRBJ2-2|TRBD2|NA|TRBV25-1
TGTGCCAGCAGCGGGCCCTCACTAGCGGGTGTCAACACCGGGGAGCTGTTTTTT
CASSGPSLAGVNTGELFF
>TRBJ2-5|NA|once|TRBV25-1
TGTGCCAGCAGTGAAGGTCAGGGGGGCCAAGAGACCCAGTACTTC
CASSEGQGGQETQYF
>TRBJ1-4|NA|NA|TRBV5-1
TGCGCCAGCAGCTTGGACGGGGTGGGGAATGAAAAACTGTTTTTT
CASSLDGVGNEKLFF
>TRBJ2-7|TRBD2|NA|TRBV28
TGTGCCAGCACTCCCGGGAGGTCAGGGACCTACGAGCAGTACTTC
CASTPGRSGTYEQYF
>TRBJ2-7|TRBD2|NA|TRBV7-9
TGTGCCAGCAGCGCGGAGAGCGGGAATCAAAATGTGGAGCAGTACTTC
CASSAESGNQNVEQYF
>TRBJ2-1|NA|NA|TRBV10-3
TGTGCCATCACTACGAACTACAATGAGCAGTTCTTC
CAITTNYNEQFF
>TRBJ2-7|NA|NA|TRBV19
TGTGCCAGTAGTCGGCTAGGGGGCTACGAGCAGTACTTC
CASSRLGGYEQYF
>TRBJ2-7|NA|NA|TRBV29-1
TGCAGCGCAGTGCGGGACCCTGCGTCCGAGCAGTACTTC
CSAVRDPASEQYF
>TRBJ2-3|TRBD2|NA|TRBV5-1
TGCGCCAGCAGCTTGGGACTAGCGGGTCACGGGGATACGCAGTATTTT
CASSLGLAGHGDTQYF
>TRBJ2-3|TRBD2|NA|TRBV6-5
TGTGCCAGCAGTTACTCTAGCGGGAGGGCCGAAGATACGCAGTATTTT
CASSYSSGRAEDTQYF
>TRBJ1-2|NA|NA|TRBV5-4
TGTGCCAGCAGCCTCGGGACATACTATGGCTACACCTTC
CASSLGTYYGYTF
>TRBJ2-7|NA|NA|TRBV18
TGTGCCAGCTCACCACTCTCTAGTATTAGTAGGGTTCGGGGAGAGCAGTACTTC
CASSPLSSISRVRGEQYF
>TRBJ2-1|TRBD1|NA|TRBV28
TGTGCCAGCGTTACAGGGGGCACCAACTACAATGAGCAGTTCTTC
CASVTGGTNYNEQFF
>TRBJ2-7|NA|NA|TRBV5-4
TGTGCCAGCAGCTTGAGTCAGGCCTCCTACGAGCAGTACTTC
CASSLSQASYEQYF
>TRBJ2-7|TRBD1|NA|TRBV5-4
TGTGCCAGCAGCTGGTCCGGACAGGGTACCTACGAGCAGTACTTC
CASSWSGQGTYEQYF
>TRBJ2-1|TRBD2|NA|TRBV5-1
TGCGCCAGCAGCTTGGCCGGGACTAGCGGTTACAATGAGCAGTTCTTC
CASSLAGTSGYNEQFF
>TRBJ2-1|NA|NA|TRBV13
TGTGCCAGCAGCCGCGATTACAATGAGCAGTTCTTC
CASSRDYNEQFF
>TRBJ2-5|NA|NA|TRBV9
TGTGCCAGCAGCGTCTCAGGCCAAGAGACCCAGTACTTC
CASSVSGQETQYF
>TRBJ1-2|TRBD1|few|TRBV27
TGTGCCAGCAGTTTAAAAGTACAGGGGACAGTCTATGGCTACACCTTC
CASSLKVQGTVYGYTF
>TRBJ1-4|TRBD1|NA|TRBV28
TGTGCCAGCAGTTTAGTTGGAGACAGGGGGCAAAATGAAAAACTGTTTTTT
CASSLVGDRGQNEKLFF
>TRBJ2-5|TRBD1|NA|TRBV29-1
TGCAGCGTGGCGGTGACAGGGGCCGTCCAAGAGACCCAGTACTTC
CSVAVTGAVQETQYF
>TRBJ1-4|NA|NA|TRBV6-5
TGTGCCAGCGGACTCAGGATTAATGAAAAACTGTTTTTT
CASGLRINEKLFF
>TRBJ2-7|TRBD2|once|TRBV25-1
TGTGCCAGCAGAACTAGCGGGAGCTCCTACGAGCAGTACTTC
CASRTSGSSYEQYF
>TRBJ1-2|NA|NA|TRBV5-1
TGCGCCAGCAGCTTGGCCGGCCAGGGGAACTATGGCTACACCTTC
CASSLAGQGNYGYTF
>TRBJ2-7|TRBD1|NA|TRBV19
TGTGCCAGTAGTACCAGGACAGGGGTGTTCAACGAGCAGTACTTC
CASSTRTGVFNEQYF
>TRBJ1-3|TRBD1|once|TRBV7-2
TGTGCCAGCAGCGCCACAGGGGGTACTGGAAACACCATATATTTT
CASSATGGTGNTIYF